This TCR beta chain was recovered during a study of post-analysis software for immune sequencing data. Study results and limitations: Compared against controls, patients with multiple sclerosis displayed significantly lower normalized Chao1 diversity.

Concerning this clonotype itself: The antigen remains undetermined.

TCR beta cDNA libraries included unique molecular identifiers. Around 500,000 cDNA molecules were recovered from an input of roughly 0.95 to 10 million T cells. Each CDR3 protein gets one entry after TCRdb re-called the PCR reads with MiXCR. Here the sample spans about 400,000 distinct CDR3 sequences, 30% to 45% being singletons. This TCR derives from a girl aged 10 to 17 with multiple sclerosis. Sequenced material: blood.

The CDR3, as DNA: TGTGCCAGCAGGTTCCTGGAGAAGGCACGGGATGGCTACACCTTC. Its protein product is CASRFLEKARDGYTF. The rearrangement links TRBV28 to TRBJ1-2; D is undetermined. V shed 6 bases and J shed 6 bases, with 20 bases lying between them. The CDR3 has 15 amino acids. Germline loops: CDR1 MDHEN, CDR2 SYDVKM.